A selection of T cell receptor beta chains follows, all from one sample in a study of cytomegalovirus exposure and HLA in healthy donors. Data came from immunoSEQ multiplex PCR; TCRdb stores just in-frame clones and leaves some out. The repertoire holds roughly 120,000 clones, with around 64% as singletons. The sample taken for sequencing was PBMCs. The source is a man aged 25 to 40 in good health and CMV-seropositive. CDR3s include the opening cysteine and the closing phenylalanine or tryptophan. A D gene is named only where the DNA matches it firmly. The listing skips clone size in some rows; elsewhere it reads once, few, many or a size class.

V,size,D,J,DNA,CDR3
TRBV30,.,TRBD1,TRBJ1-2,TGTGCCTGGAGTCCTTCGGTTGGACAGGTCTTTAACTATGGCTACACCTTC,CAWSPSVGQVFNYGYTF
TRBV19,.,TRBD1,TRBJ2-6,TGTGCCAGTACCCAACAGGGGGCAATCTCTGGGGCCAACGTCCTGACTTTC,CASTQQGAISGANVLTF
TRBV30,.,.,TRBJ2-1,TGTGCCTGGAGTATAAGGGGCAGTGAGCAGTTCTTC,CAWSIRGSEQFF
TRBV7-3,.,.,TRBJ2-5,TGTGCCAGCAGCTTAACAGGATCCAGAGGGGAGACCCAGTACTTC,CASSLTGSRGETQYF
TRBV5-1,.,TRBD1,TRBJ2-7,TGCGCCAGCAGCTTGGGGGGGACAGGCTACGAGCAGTACTTC,CASSLGGTGYEQYF
TRBV5-1,few,TRBD1,TRBJ2-7,TGCGCCAGCAGCTCAACCTCCGACAGGGGGAGAGCCGAGCAGTACTTC,CASSSTSDRGRAEQYF
TRBV30,.,TRBD1,TRBJ1-2,TGTGCCTGGGGGCAGGGGGCTCGCGGCTACACCTTC,CAWGQGARGYTF
TRBV14,.,.,TRBJ2-1,TGTGCCAGCAGCCAAGAGGCGGCCCTCTCCTACAATGAGCAGTTCTTC,CASSQEAALSYNEQFF
TRBV6-5,.,.,TRBJ1-1,TGTGCCAGCAGCCTGGCCCCCCGTCACACTGAAGCTTTCTTT,CASSLAPRHTEAFF
TRBV30,.,.,TRBJ1-2,TGTGCCTGGAGCTACGAAACCCGGTTAAACTATGGCTACACCTTC,CAWSYETRLNYGYTF